Presented here are 18 T cell receptor beta chains from one specimen sequenced in a study of T cell responses to AZD1222 COVID-19 vaccine. The table came from immunoSEQ multiplex PCR; TCRdb's copy has only in-frame clones and leaves some out. The table includes roughly 140,000 clones, about 87% detected once. Specimen: peripheral blood, collected on day 0 of MenACWY control vaccination. The source is an adult in good health.

V usage is TRBV7-2 and J usage is TRBJ1-5; no clear D. Germline CDR1 and CDR2: SGHTA and FQGNSA. Trimming shortened V by 5 bases and J by 9 bases, and 8 bases separated the two germline ends. The CDR3 is 11 amino acids. The CDR3 bases are TGTGCCAGCAGCCTTGACGGGCCCCAGCATTTT. Encoded protein: CASSLDGPQHF.

The chain recombines TRBV28 with TRBJ1-1, with 8 bases identical to TRBD1. Germline CDR1 MDHEN, CDR2 SYDVKM. The CDR3 sequence is 12 residues long. V lost 8 bases to trimming and J lost 5 bases; unmatched junction nucleotides: 4. Here the CDR3 DNA reads TGTGCCAGCGGGACAGGTGGGACTGAAGCTTTCTTT. It is translated as CASGTGGTEAFF.

V usage is TRBV3-1 (or the pseudogene TRBV3-2) and J usage is TRBJ2-5, with a tentative D call TRBD2 (7 bases). Trimming shortened V by 2 bases and J by 4 bases, and 14 bases separated the two germline ends. In germline, CDR1 is LGHDT, CDR2 YNNKEL (reference sequence). The CDR3 extends over 15 amino acids. The CDR3 spells CASSQPSGGAETQYF. The CDR3 DNA is TGTGCCAGCAGCCAACCCTCGGGGGGCGCAGAGACCCAGTACTTC.

In nucleotides, the CDR3 is TGTGCCAGCACCCTGAGGGCAGGGGCGGGGGAAAAACTGTTTTTT. Translation: CASTLRAGAGEKLFF. This rearrangement joins TRBV7-2 to TRBJ1-4; possible D gene TRBD1, 6 bases. The CDR3 loop spans 15 amino acids. Trimming cost V 7 bases and J 8 bases, with 20 bases left between them. Germline V gene lookup returns CDR1 SGHTA and CDR2 FQGNSA. Combining the CDR3 with reference TRBV7-2 and TRBJ1-4 gives the whole variable domain GAGVSQSPSNKVTEKGKDVELRCDPISGHTALYWYRQSLGQGLEFLIYFQGNSAPDKSGLPSDRFSAERTGGSVSTLTIQRTQQEDSAVYLCASTLRAGAGEKLFFGSGTQLSVL.

This chain links TRBV30 with TRBJ2-7; the D gene is possibly TRBD2 (5 bases). Per germline, CDR1 GTSNPN and CDR2 SVGIG (reference sequence). The germline V and J ends were trimmed by 5 bases and 5 bases, with 16 bases remaining between them. CDR3 length: 13 residues. The CDR3: CAWAVTSGDEQYF. DNA for the CDR3: TGTGCCTGGGCAGTAACCAGCGGAGACGAGCAGTACTTC.

V is TRBV6-6 and J is TRBJ2-2; no clear D gene. The CDR3 runs 13 residues. Trimming pared 9 bases from V and 0 bases from J, leaving 8 bases between. CDR1 and CDR2 (germline): MNHNY, SVGAGI (reference sequence). The CDR3 spells CASRVSNTGELFF. In DNA form, the CDR3 reads TGTGCCAGTAGGGTGTCGAACACCGGGGAGCTGTTTTTT.

The chain uses TRBV10-3 and TRBJ2-7; no firm D call. Germline V lookup: CDR1 ENHRY, CDR2 SYGVKD. The V and J ends lost 0 bases and 7 bases respectively, with 4 bases between them. The CDR3 totals 11 residues. This CDR3 is CAISESMEQYF. The CDR3 region has the DNA TGTGCCATCAGTGAGTCTATGGAGCAGTACTTC.

The J gene is TRBJ2-1, the V gene TRBV19; perhaps TRBD1 as D (6 bases). The V end was cut by 5 bases, the J end by 7 bases, with 18 bases between. The germline CDR1 and CDR2 sequences are LNHDA and SQIVND (reference sequence). The CDR3 runs 15 residues. The CDR3 bases are TGTGCCAGTAGTCCGGACAGTACGACAAGGAATGAGCAGTTCTTC. Translating it yields CASSPDSTTRNEQFF.

This clone occurred once. The CDR3 bases are TGCAGCGTTGAAGTTTCGCCATACGAGCAGTACTTC. It is translated as CSVEVSPYEQYF. The genes are TRBV29-1 and TRBJ2-7; D not certain. With 1 base removed from V and 4 bases from J, the gap between germline ends came to 8 bases. This CDR3 has 12 residues. Germline lookup yields CDR1 SQVTM and CDR2 ANQGSEA.

The chain joins TRBV4-2 to TRBJ1-1, with TRBD1 matching 7 bases. With V trimmed by 4 bases and J by 0 bases, 5 bases remained unmatched. Germline V CDR1 and CDR2: LGHNA, YNFKEQ. The CDR3 length is 15 residues. This chain's CDR3 is CASSLMTGMNTEAFF. As DNA, the CDR3 is TGTGCCAGCAGCCTTATGACAGGGATGAACACTGAAGCTTTCTTT.

This chain uses TRBV3-1 (or the pseudogene TRBV3-2) with TRBJ1-5, with D possibly TRBD1 on 6 matching bases. The CDR3 has 14 residues. The germline gives CDR1 LGHDT, CDR2 YNNKEL (reference sequence). V was trimmed by 3 bases and J by 4 bases, leaving 10 bases between them. The CDR3 coding sequence is TGTGCCAGCAGCCAGCAGAGGGGGAATCAGCCCCAGCATTTT. This codes for CASSQQRGNQPQHF.

This clone was found once. V and J are TRBV7-9 and TRBJ1-3; 7 nucleotides match TRBD1. This CDR3 is built from 14 residues. J lost 4 bases, V lost 3 bases, and 3 bases had no gene match. Germline CDR1 SEHNR, CDR2 FQNEAQ (reference sequence). The CDR3 DNA reads as TGTGCCAGCAGCTTTGGACAGGACGGAAACACCATATATTTT. This codes for CASSFGQDGNTIYF.

The gene calls are TRBV2 and TRBJ1-4; D is ambiguous. V gave up 6 bases and J gave up 1 base, with 3 bases separating them. The CDR3 covers 12 residues. The germline V gene encodes CDR1 SNHLY and CDR2 FYNNEI. The CDR3 loop reads CASRETNEKLFF. The DNA of the CDR3 is TGTGCCAGCAGGGAAACTAATGAAAAACTGTTTTTT.

This chain connects TRBV10-3 to TRBJ2-3; D call uncertain. The CDR3 extends over 14 amino acids. Germline CDR1 ENHRY, CDR2 SYGVKD. V gave up 2 bases and J gave up 6 bases, with 12 bases separating them. The DNA for the CDR3 is TGTGCCATCAGTGAGGACGCCCTCAGGGATACGCAGTATTTT. This encodes CAISEDALRDTQYF.

This chain links TRBV4-3 with TRBJ1-1; D is uncertain. V dropped 2 bases and J dropped 0 bases, with 7 bases sitting between them. Germline loops: CDR1 LGHNA, CDR2 YSLEER. There are 14 residues in the CDR3. The CDR3 protein is CASSQRAMNTEAFF. CDR3 DNA: TGCGCCAGCAGCCAAAGGGCAATGAACACTGAAGCTTTCTTT.

The chain combines TRBV5-1 with TRBJ1-1; a weak D match, TRBD1 (6 bases). The germline V and J ends were trimmed by 1 base and 4 bases, with 11 bases remaining between them. The CDR3 runs 14 residues. Germline V gene data show CDR1 as SGHRS and CDR2 as YFSETQ. The CDR3 DNA reads TGCGCCAGCAGCTTGAGGGCAGGGGCCACTGAAGCTTTCTTT. Translated, it gives CASSLRAGATEAFF.

This chain joins TRBV29-1 and TRBJ1-1; 8 positions agree with TRBD1. The CDR3 loop spans 15 amino acids. Germline values: CDR1 SQVTM, CDR2 ANQGSEA. The ends lost 4 bases at V and 5 bases at J; junction bases unmatched: 12. CDR3 region: CSVGIGQGMSTEAFF. The CDR3 region has the DNA TGCAGCGTTGGAATCGGACAGGGAATGAGTACTGAAGCTTTCTTT.

The genes are TRBV5-4 and TRBJ1-2; D unclear. Germline CDR1 is SGHNT and CDR2 is YYREEE (reference sequence). The CDR3 has 11 residues. The V end was cut by 3 bases, the J end by 3 bases, with 3 bases between. DNA for the CDR3: TGTGCCAGCAGCTCTTACTATGGCTACACCTTC. Amino acid sequence: CASSSYYGYTF.